The present entry profiles one T cell receptor beta chain with its context. The antigen is undetermined. The data were taken from a study of cytomegalovirus exposure and HLA in healthy donors. Nominally healthy donors were sampled, though unrecorded immune exposures were likely. Primers for the PCR totalled 60 Vbeta and 13 Jbeta. Here immunoSEQ multiplex PCR was the method, and the copy in TCRdb shows in-frame clones only, minus some. The table lists about 120,000 clones, over 70% of them singletons, with approximately 3% in the top ten. The study, taken as a whole, reports: Further analysis was carried out later, and it showed several of the most significant clusters appearing linked to common viral pathogens. Researchers counted around 150 TCR beta chains as cytomegalovirus-associated. More clonal expansion characterized HLA-associated TCR beta chains than equally common others in a later analysis.

This clonotype originated in a woman aged 40 to 50 in good health and CMV-seropositive. The specimen sequenced was PBMCs.

The DNA of the CDR3 is TGTGCCAGCAGTCGCGCTAGGGGACAGGGTAGGACCTACGAGCAGTACTTC. Translation gives CASSRARGQGRTYEQYF. The V and J genes are TRBV5-4 and TRBJ2-7, with 9 bases identical to TRBD1. With V trimmed by 5 bases and J by 2 bases, 14 bases remained unmatched. The CDR3 consists of 17 residues. Germline assignment: CDR1 SGHNT and CDR2 YYREEE (reference sequence).